Each of the 5 T cell receptor beta chains below was sequenced from the same sample in a study of blood T cells in healthy people across ages. PCR was performed a second time for about 6 to 12 cycles using a sample-barcoded 5' primer and a J-beta primer mix. TCRdb re-called the 5' RACE reads through MiXCR, storing one row per CDR3 protein. The sample holds about 640,000 distinct CDR3 sequences; about 28% are singletons and the top ten take less than 20%. Sequences were obtained from blood. The receptors here all came from a woman over 75 in good health.

This clonotype came up many times. The CDR3 loop reads CASSHYLNTEAFF. For the CDR3, the DNA is TGTGCCAGCAGTCACTACTTGAACACTGAAGCTTTCTTT. This chain connects TRBV6-6 to TRBJ1-1; D is undetermined. Germline V gene data show CDR1 as MNHNY and CDR2 as SVGAGI (reference sequence). The CDR3 sequence is 13 residues long. The V and J ends lost 5 bases and 0 bases respectively, with 7 bases between them.

A note on this clonotype: Possible read error: a much larger clone is one base away. The V and J genes are TRBV6-5 and TRBJ1-2, with D possibly matching TRBD1 (5 bases). The CDR3 contains 11 residues. Germline CDR1 MNHEY, CDR2 SVGAGI. In nucleotides, the CDR3 is TGTGTCAGTCAGGGAGGCAATGGCTACACCTTC. Translated: CVSQGGNGYTF.

The rearrangement uses TRBV7-2 and TRBJ2-3, with 12 bases matching TRBD2. V lost 1 base to trimming and J lost 2 bases; unmatched junction nucleotides: 7. The germline V gene has CDR1 SGHTA and CDR2 FQGNSA. The length of the CDR3 is 18 residues. The CDR3 DNA follows: TGTGCCAGCAGCTTAGGATACCCTAGCGGGGGGGCCACAGATACGCAGTATTTT. Encoded protein: CASSLGYPSGGATDTQYF.

The chain combines TRBV28 with TRBJ1-2; D is perhaps TRBD1 (5 bases). The CDR3 has 13 amino acids. In germline, CDR1 is MDHEN, CDR2 SYDVKM. Deletions cut 5 bases from V and 5 bases from J, with 12 bases between. CDR3 in DNA: TGTGCCAGCAGTGAGGCAGGGCTTTATGGCTACACCTTC. This sequence encodes CASSEAGLYGYTF.

V gene TRBV4-1 combines with J gene TRBJ1-2; D is perhaps TRBD1 (5 bases). The CDR3 has 17 residues. Germline CDR1 MGHRA, CDR2 YSYEKL. Trimming took 0 bases from V and 6 from J, leaving 20 bases between them. The CDR3 region is CASSQDGRGRGPDGYTF. The CDR3 coding sequence is TGCGCCAGCAGCCAAGATGGGCGGGGGAGGGGACCCGATGGCTACACCTTC.